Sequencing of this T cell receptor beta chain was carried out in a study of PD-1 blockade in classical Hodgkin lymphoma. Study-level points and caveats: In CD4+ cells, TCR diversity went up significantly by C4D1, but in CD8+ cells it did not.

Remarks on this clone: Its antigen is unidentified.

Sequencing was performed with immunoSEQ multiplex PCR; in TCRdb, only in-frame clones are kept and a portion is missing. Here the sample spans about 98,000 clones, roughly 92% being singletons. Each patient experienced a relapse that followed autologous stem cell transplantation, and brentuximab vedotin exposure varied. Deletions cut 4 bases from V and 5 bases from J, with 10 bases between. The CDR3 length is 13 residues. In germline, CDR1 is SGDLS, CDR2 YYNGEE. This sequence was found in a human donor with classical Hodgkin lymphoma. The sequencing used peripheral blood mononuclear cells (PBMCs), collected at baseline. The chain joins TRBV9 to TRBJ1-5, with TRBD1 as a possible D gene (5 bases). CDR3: CASSPDTYQPQHF. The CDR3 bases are TGTGCCAGCAGCCCGGACACCTATCAGCCCCAGCATTTT.